The 19 T cell receptor beta chains below all came from one sample that was sequenced in a study of blood T cell repertoires in COVID-19. Profiled with immunoSEQ multiplex PCR; TCRdb holds only in-frame clones, not every one. The sample includes hundreds of thousands of clones, roughly 90% of them seen just once. Sequencing used PBMCs or T cells enriched from blood (not recorded which). The receptors originated from a woman younger than 35 who had recovered from COVID-19.

The chain is built from TRBV19 and TRBJ1-1; D is ambiguous. Trimming shortened V by 6 bases and J by 2 bases, and 10 bases separated the two germline ends. CDR3 length: 13 amino acids. The germline gives CDR1 LNHDA, CDR2 SQIVND (reference sequence). Here the CDR3 reads CASRDTTNTEAFF. The CDR3 DNA sequence: TGTGCCAGTAGAGACACGACCAACACTGAAGCTTTCTTT.

The V gene is TRBV18, the J gene TRBJ1-2; D not resolved. Germline CDR1 and CDR2: KGHSH and LQKENI. The CDR3 covers 16 residues. Trimming shortened V by 0 bases and J by 2 bases, and 13 bases separated the two germline ends. The DNA of the CDR3 is TGTGCCAGCTCACCACCTAATAGCTACGTCAACTATGGCTACACCTTC. It is translated as CASSPPNSYVNYGYTF.

The rearrangement links TRBV7-2 to TRBJ2-7, with D possibly matching TRBD2 (6 bases). V was clipped by 3 bases and J by 2 bases, with 17 bases between them. Per the germline V gene, CDR1 is SGHTA and CDR2 is FQGNSA. This CDR3 comprises 16 residues. The CDR3 bases are TGTGCCAGCAGCTTCTCCTCAGGGAGGCCCGCCTACGAGCAGTACTTC. This translates into CASSFSSGRPAYEQYF.

J is TRBJ2-7 and V is TRBV25-1, with D perhaps TRBD1 (5 bases). The V gene's germline CDR1 is MGHDK and CDR2 SYGVNS. The CDR3 contains 15 residues. The ends were cut back, 4 bases at V and 2 bases at J, with 15 bases in the middle. This CDR3 reads CASSGKGQGPYEQYF. CDR3 nucleotides: TGTGCCAGCAGTGGGAAGGGTCAGGGCCCCTACGAGCAGTACTTC.

The J gene is TRBJ2-3, the V gene TRBV4-2; 8 positions match TRBD2. J was trimmed by 10 bases and V by 1 base; bases with no gene match: 7. Germline V lookup: CDR1 LGHNA, CDR2 YNFKEQ. The CDR3 is 14 residues long. The CDR3 DNA reads as TGTGCCAGCAGCCAAGGAGGGGGGGGACTAGCGCAGTATTTT. Its translation is CASSQGGGGLAQYF.

V usage is TRBV2 and J usage is TRBJ1-6; 9 bases map to TRBD1. The CDR3 extends over 15 amino acids. The trim removed 3 bases at V and 8 bases at J, leaving 5 bases unmatched. In germline, CDR1 is SNHLY, CDR2 FYNNEI. The CDR3 DNA follows: TGTGCCAGCAGTGACTCTACAGGGGGCGATTCACCCCTCCACTTT. Amino acids: CASSDSTGGDSPLHF. Filled out from reference TRBV2 and TRBJ1-6, the complete variable domain reads EPEVTQTPSHQVTQMGQEVILRCVPISNHLYFYWYRQILGQKVEFLVSFYNNEISEKSEIFDDQFSVERPDGSNFTLKIRSTKLEDSAMYFCASSDSTGGDSPLHFGNGTRLTVT.

This chain links TRBV27 with TRBJ2-1, with 8 bases aligning to TRBD2. The germline CDR1 and CDR2 sequences are MNHEY and SMNVEV (reference sequence). The CDR3 loop spans 15 amino acids. The V and J ends lost 4 bases and 4 bases, in that order; junction bases with no gene match: 6. As DNA, the CDR3 is TGTGCCAGCAGTTGGGGACTAGGAGCTTACAATGAGCAGTTCTTC. The encoded protein is CASSWGLGAYNEQFF.

This chain connects TRBV10-3 to TRBJ1-6; 8 positions match TRBD1. V shed 0 bases, J shed 7 bases, and the junction held 2 bases outside the gene matches. Germline V gives CDR1 ENHRY, CDR2 SYGVKD. The CDR3 spans 15 residues. As DNA, the CDR3 is TGTGCCATCAGTGAGTCGGACAGGGAGAATTCACCCCTCCACTTT. It encodes CAISESDRENSPLHF.

The chain recombines TRBV6-5 with TRBJ1-1; unclear D gene. Trimming pared 8 bases from V and 1 base from J, leaving 11 bases between. The CDR3 totals 13 residues. Germline V gene lookup returns CDR1 MNHEY and CDR2 SVGAGI. CDR3 nucleotides: TGTGCCAGCCACCGGAGTGAGAACACTGAAGCTTTCTTT. This codes for CASHRSENTEAFF.

The J gene is TRBJ1-4, the V gene TRBV28, with TRBD1 identical over 9 bases. This CDR3 is 15 amino acids long. J gave up 6 bases and V 5 bases, and 7 bases lay outside the gene matches. From germline, CDR1 is MDHEN and CDR2 SYDVKM. The chain's CDR3 is CASSAPGQGDEKLFF. CDR3 DNA: TGTGCCAGCAGTGCACCGGGACAGGGAGATGAAAAACTGTTTTTT.

The rearrangement links TRBV28 to TRBJ1-6, with a possible D match to TRBD1 (5 bases). This CDR3 has 14 amino acids. Germline CDR1 is MDHEN and CDR2 is SYDVKM. The CDR3 nucleotides are TGTGCTTCTTGGGGGGGACGGAATAATTCACCCCTCCACTTT. It codes for CASWGGRNNSPLHF.

This clone was counted once. The chain combines TRBV14 with TRBJ2-7; the match to TRBD1 covers 10 bases. Germline lookup yields CDR1 SGHDN and CDR2 FVKESK. Trimming took 4 bases from V and 6 from J; bases not matched to a gene: 6. The length of the CDR3 is 14 residues. As DNA, the CDR3 is TGTGCCAGCAGCCGACAGGGGGCCTATGGCGAGCAGTACTTC. This encodes CASSRQGAYGEQYF.

The CDR3 bases are TGTGCCAGCAGCCTCCCCGGGACAGGGTATCAGCCCCAGCATTTT. This sequence encodes CASSLPGTGYQPQHF. The V call is TRBV6-2 or TRBV6-3, the J call TRBJ1-5; 9 positions match TRBD1. This CDR3 contains 15 residues. J was trimmed by 5 bases and V by 6 bases; bases with no gene match: 8. Germline-derived CDR1 and CDR2 are MNHEY and SVGEGT.

The chain couples TRBV21-1 to TRBJ2-5; the table's D call TRBD2 went unverified against the DNA. TRBV21-1 is shown as a pseudogene. The CDR3 contains 18 residues. This CDR3 reads CASSKGPRARRGQETQYF. CDR3 DNA: TGTGCCAGCAGCAAAGGCCCACGTGCCCGGCGGGGTCAAGAGACCCAGTACTTC.

The chain is built from TRBV7-3 and TRBJ1-1; D remains ambiguous. There are 14 residues in the CDR3. Trimming left V 2 bases short and J 1 base short, with 8 bases between. Germline lookup yields CDR1 SGHTA and CDR2 FQGTGA. The DNA for the CDR3 is TGTGCCAGCAGCTTATCGTCCGGGAACACTGAAGCTTTCTTT. Translated: CASSLSSGNTEAFF. The entire variable domain, with the rest obtained from reference TRBV7-3 and TRBJ1-1, is as follows: GAGVSQTPSNKVTEKGKYVELRCDPISGHTALYWYRQSLGQGPEFLIYFQGTGAADDSGLPNDRFFAVRPEGSVSTLKIQRTERGDSAVYLCASSLSSGNTEAFFGQGTRLTVV.

The J gene is TRBJ2-5, the V gene TRBV9; 12 nucleotides line up with TRBD1. The CDR3 runs 15 residues. The germline V gene encodes CDR1 SGDLS and CDR2 YYNGEE. Losses at the gene ends were 3 bases for V and 4 bases for J; bases not matched to a gene: 4. The CDR3 reads CASSGGQGAGETQYF. CDR3 nucleotides: TGTGCCAGCAGCGGGGGACAGGGGGCAGGAGAGACCCAGTACTTC.

The chain carries TRBV29-1 and TRBJ1-4; perhaps TRBD1 as D (6 bases). The CDR3 spans 14 residues. Deletions cut 0 bases from V and 7 bases from J, with 12 bases between. The germline CDR1 and CDR2 sequences are SQVTM and ANQGSEA. CDR3 DNA sequence: TGCAGCGTTGAAGACCGGGGGGCAGTTGAAAAACTGTTTTTT. Translation: CSVEDRGAVEKLFF. Drawing the rest from reference TRBV29-1 and TRBJ1-4, the complete variable domain is SAVISQKPSRDICQRGTSLTIQCQVDSQVTMMFWYRQQPGQSLTLIATANQGSEATYESGFVIDKFPISRPNLTFSTLTVSNMSPEDSSIYLCSVEDRGAVEKLFFGSGTQLSVL.

The J gene is TRBJ1-2, the V gene TRBV30; D not certain. This CDR3 is 12 amino acids long. V was trimmed by 2 bases and J by 2 bases, leaving 6 bases between them. The germline V gene has CDR1 GTSNPN and CDR2 SVGIG (reference sequence). This CDR3 reads CAWSSSNYGYTF. For the CDR3, the DNA is TGTGCCTGGAGTTCGTCCAACTATGGCTACACCTTC.

The CDR3 sequence is CASRRQIAKNIQYF. In nucleotides, the CDR3 is TGTGCCAGCAGGAGACAGATAGCCAAAAACATTCAGTACTTC. This chain joins TRBV13 and TRBJ2-4; D is perhaps TRBD1 (5 bases). The V end lost 6 bases, the J end lost 0 bases, and 9 bases lay between the germline ends. The germline CDR1 and CDR2 sequences are PRHDT and FYEKMQ (reference sequence). The CDR3 spans 14 residues. Variable domain in full (rest from reference TRBV13 and TRBJ2-4): AAGVIQSPRHLIKEKRETATLKCYPIPRHDTVYWYQQGPGQDPQFLISFYEKMQSDKGSIPDRFSAQQFSDYHSELNMSSLELGDSALYFCASRRQIAKNIQYFGAGTRLSVL.